The next 3 T cell receptor beta chains were all read from a single sample in a study of OX40 agonist ivuxolimab in advanced cancers. The assay was immunoSEQ multiplex PCR, and TCRdb's table has in-frame clones only and misses some. Of 15,000 or so clones in the sample, about 79% were seen once. The sample in question was CD4+ or CD8+ T cells sorted from blood, obtained in a trial of the OX40 agonist ivuxolimab. The receptors were gathered from an adult with an advanced solid tumor such as melanoma, head and neck, liver or kidney cancer.

The V and J genes are TRBV5-5 and TRBJ2-1; TRBD1 agrees at 12 bases. Germline CDR1 and CDR2: SGHKS and YYEKEE (reference sequence). The CDR3 spans 20 residues. Trimming at V came to 6 bases and at J to 0 bases, leaving 16 bases not matched to a gene. CDR3 amino acids: CASNGIPGTGGIGSYNEQFF. The CDR3 DNA reads as TGTGCCAGCAACGGGATCCCCGGGACAGGGGGCATTGGCTCCTACAATGAGCAGTTCTTC.

The chain recombines TRBV27 with TRBJ2-2; D is undetermined. Trimming took 8 bases from V and 6 from J, leaving 10 bases between them. Germline values: CDR1 MNHEY, CDR2 SMNVEV (reference sequence). CDR3 length: 12 amino acids. Here the CDR3 DNA reads TGTGCCAGCGCCTCCCCGCCCGGGGAGCTGTTTTTT. It encodes CASASPPGELFF.

This chain joins TRBV28 and TRBJ2-1; D is uncertain. The length of the CDR3 is 14 residues. Trimming shortened V by 2 bases and J by 8 bases, and 13 bases separated the two germline ends. CDR1 and CDR2 from the germline V gene are MDHEN and SYDVKM. The CDR3 protein is CASSLRVSRHEQFF. CDR3 DNA: TGTGCCAGCAGTTTACGGGTTAGCCGGCATGAGCAGTTCTTC.